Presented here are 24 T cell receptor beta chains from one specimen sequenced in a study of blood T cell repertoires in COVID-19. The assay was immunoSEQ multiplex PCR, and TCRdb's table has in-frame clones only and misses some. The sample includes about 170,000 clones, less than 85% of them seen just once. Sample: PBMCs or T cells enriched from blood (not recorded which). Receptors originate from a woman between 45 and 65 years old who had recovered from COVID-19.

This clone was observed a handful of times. CDR3 protein: CASSAQATLHF. CDR3 DNA: TGCGCCAGCAGTGCCCAGGCGACCCTCCACTTT. This sequence joins TRBV10-2 and TRBJ1-6; no firm D call. V was clipped by 4 bases and J by 14 bases, with 9 bases between them. The CDR3 consists of 11 residues. Per the germline V gene, CDR1 is WSHSY and CDR2 is SAAADI.

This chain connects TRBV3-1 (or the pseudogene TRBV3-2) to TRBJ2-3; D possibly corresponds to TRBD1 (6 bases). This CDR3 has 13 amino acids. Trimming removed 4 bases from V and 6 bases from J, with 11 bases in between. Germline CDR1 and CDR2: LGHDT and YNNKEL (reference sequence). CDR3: CASSRGRGDTQYF. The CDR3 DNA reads TGTGCCAGCAGCCGCGGCAGGGGCGATACGCAGTATTTT.

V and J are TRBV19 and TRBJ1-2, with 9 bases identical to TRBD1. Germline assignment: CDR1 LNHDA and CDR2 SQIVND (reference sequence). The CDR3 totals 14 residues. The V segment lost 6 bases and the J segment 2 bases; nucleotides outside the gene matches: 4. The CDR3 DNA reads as TGTGCCAGTAGCCGGACAGGGGAGAACTATGGCTACACCTTC. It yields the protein CASSRTGENYGYTF.

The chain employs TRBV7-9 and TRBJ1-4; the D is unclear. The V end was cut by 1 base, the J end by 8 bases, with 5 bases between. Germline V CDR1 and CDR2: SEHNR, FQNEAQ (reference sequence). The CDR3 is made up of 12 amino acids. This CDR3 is CASSLVREKLFF. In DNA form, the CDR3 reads TGTGCCAGCAGCTTAGTCAGGGAAAAACTGTTTTTT.

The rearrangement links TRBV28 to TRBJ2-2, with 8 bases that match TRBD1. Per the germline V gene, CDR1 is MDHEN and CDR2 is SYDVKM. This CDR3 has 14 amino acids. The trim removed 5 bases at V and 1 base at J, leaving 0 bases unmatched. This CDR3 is CASSGQGNTGELFF. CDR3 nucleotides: TGTGCCAGCAGTGGACAGGGGAACACCGGGGAGCTGTTTTTT.

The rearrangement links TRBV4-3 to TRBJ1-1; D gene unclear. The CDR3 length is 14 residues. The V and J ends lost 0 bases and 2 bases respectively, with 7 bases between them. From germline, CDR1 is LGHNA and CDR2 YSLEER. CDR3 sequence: CASSQDTGNTEAFF. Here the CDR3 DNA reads TGCGCCAGCAGCCAAGATACGGGAAACACTGAAGCTTTCTTT.

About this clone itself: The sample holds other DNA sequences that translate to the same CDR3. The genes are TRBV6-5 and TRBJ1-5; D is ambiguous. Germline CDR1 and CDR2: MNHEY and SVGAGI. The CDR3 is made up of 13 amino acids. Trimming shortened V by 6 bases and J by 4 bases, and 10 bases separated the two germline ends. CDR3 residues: CASSPGLNQPQHF. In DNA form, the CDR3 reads TGTGCCAGCAGCCCGGGATTAAATCAGCCCCAGCATTTT.

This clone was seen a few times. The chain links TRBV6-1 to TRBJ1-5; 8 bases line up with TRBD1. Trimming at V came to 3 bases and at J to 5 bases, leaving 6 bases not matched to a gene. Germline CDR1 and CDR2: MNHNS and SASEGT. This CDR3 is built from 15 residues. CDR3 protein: CASSDQTGAYQPQHF. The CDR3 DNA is TGTGCCAGCAGTGACCAGACAGGGGCGTATCAGCCCCAGCATTTT.

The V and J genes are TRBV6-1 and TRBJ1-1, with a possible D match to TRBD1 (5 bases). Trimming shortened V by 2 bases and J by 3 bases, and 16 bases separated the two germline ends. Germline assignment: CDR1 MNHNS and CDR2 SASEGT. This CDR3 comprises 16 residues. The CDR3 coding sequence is TGTGCCAGCAGTGAATCCCGGTTTGGGGCTGACACTGAAGCTTTCTTT. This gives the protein CASSESRFGADTEAFF.

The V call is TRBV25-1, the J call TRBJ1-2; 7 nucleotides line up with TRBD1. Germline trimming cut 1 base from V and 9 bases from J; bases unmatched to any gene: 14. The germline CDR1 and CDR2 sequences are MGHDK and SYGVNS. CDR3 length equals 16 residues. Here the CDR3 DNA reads TGTGCCAGCAGTGAATCTCCCGGGACAGTCTTCGGTAGCTACACCTTC. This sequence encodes CASSESPGTVFGSYTF.

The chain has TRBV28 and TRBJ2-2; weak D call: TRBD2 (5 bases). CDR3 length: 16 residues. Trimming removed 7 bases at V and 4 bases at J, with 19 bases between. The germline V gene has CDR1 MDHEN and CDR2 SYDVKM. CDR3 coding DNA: TGTGCCAGCATCCCCGTGGTCCGCCGGGGCACCGGGGAGCTGTTTTTT. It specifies CASIPVVRRGTGELFF.

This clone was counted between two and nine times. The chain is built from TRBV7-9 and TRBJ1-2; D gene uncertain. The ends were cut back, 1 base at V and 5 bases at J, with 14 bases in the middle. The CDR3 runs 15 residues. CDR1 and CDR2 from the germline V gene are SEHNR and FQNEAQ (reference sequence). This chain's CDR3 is CASSLDALPTYGYTF. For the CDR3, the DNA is TGTGCCAGCAGCTTAGACGCGTTACCGACATATGGCTACACCTTC.

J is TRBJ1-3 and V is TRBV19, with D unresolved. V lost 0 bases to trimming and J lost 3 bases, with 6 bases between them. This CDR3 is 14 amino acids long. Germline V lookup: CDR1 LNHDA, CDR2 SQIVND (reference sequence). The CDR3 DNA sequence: TGTGCCAGTAGTATAGACGGGGATGGAAACACCATATATTTT. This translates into CASSIDGDGNTIYF.

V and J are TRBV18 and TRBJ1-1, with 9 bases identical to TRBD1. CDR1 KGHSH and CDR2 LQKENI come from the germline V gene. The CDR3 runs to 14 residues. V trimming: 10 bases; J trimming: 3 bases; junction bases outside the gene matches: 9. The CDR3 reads CATGPTGGHTEAFF. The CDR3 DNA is TGTGCCACGGGACCGACAGGGGGGCACACTGAAGCTTTCTTT.

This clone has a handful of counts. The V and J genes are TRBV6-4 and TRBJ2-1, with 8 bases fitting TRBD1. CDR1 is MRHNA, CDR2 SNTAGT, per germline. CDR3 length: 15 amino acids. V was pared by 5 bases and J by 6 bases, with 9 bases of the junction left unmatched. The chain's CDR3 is CASSPTGAVTNEQFF. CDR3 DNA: TGTGCCAGCAGTCCGACAGGGGCCGTCACCAATGAGCAGTTCTTC.

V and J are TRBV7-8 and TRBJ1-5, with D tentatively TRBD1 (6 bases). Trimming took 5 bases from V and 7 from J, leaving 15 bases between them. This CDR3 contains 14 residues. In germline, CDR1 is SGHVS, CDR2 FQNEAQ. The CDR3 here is CASSQQGREQPQHF. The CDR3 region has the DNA TGTGCCAGCAGCCAACAGGGTAGGGAGCAGCCCCAGCATTTT.

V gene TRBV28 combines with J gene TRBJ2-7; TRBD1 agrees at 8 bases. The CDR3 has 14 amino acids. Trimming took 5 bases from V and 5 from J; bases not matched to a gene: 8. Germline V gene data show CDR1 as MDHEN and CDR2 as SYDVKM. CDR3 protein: CASSLDRVKHEQYV. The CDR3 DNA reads TGTGCCAGCAGTCTGGACAGGGTGAAGCACGAGCAGTACGTC.

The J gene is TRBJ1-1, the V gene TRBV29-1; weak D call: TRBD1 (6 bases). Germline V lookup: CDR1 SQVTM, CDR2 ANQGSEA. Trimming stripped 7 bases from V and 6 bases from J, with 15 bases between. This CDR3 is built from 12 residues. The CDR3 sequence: CSAREGGPEAFF. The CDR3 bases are TGCAGCGCCCGAGAGGGGGGGCCTGAAGCTTTCTTT.

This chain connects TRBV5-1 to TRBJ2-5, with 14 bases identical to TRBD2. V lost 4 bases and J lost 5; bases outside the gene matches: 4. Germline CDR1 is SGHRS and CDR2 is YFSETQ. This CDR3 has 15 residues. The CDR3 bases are TGCGCCAGCAGCCAGGGGACTAGCGGGAGCGAGACCCAGTACTTC. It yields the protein CASSQGTSGSETQYF. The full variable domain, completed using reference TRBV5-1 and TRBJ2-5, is KAGVTQTPRYLIKTRGQQVTLSCSPISGHRSVSWYQQTPGQGLQFLFEYFSETQRNKGNFPGRFSGRQFSNSRSEMNVSTLELGDSALYLCASSQGTSGSETQYFGPGTRLLVL.

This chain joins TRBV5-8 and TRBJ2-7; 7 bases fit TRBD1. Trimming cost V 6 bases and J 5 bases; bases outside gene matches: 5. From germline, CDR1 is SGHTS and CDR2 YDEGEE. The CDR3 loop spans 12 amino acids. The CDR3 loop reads CASTDRVHEQYV. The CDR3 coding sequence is TGTGCCAGCACCGACAGGGTGCACGAGCAGTACGTC.

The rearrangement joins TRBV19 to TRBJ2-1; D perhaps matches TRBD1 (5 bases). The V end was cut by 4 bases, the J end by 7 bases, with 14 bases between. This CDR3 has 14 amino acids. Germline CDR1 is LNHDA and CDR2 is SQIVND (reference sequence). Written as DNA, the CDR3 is TGTGCCAGTAGTACGGGCAGGGCGAGTAATGAGCAGTTCTTC. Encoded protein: CASSTGRASNEQFF.

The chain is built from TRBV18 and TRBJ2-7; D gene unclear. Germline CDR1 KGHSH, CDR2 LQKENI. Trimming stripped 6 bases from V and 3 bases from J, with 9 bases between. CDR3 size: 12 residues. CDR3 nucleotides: TGTGCCAGCTCCCCGGGTTACTACGAGCAGTACGTC. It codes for CASSPGYYEQYV.

CDR3: CASSPGGSRTGNTIYF. In nucleotides, the CDR3 is TGTGCCAGCAGCCCAGGGGGGAGTCGAACTGGAAACACCATATATTTT. The chain joins TRBV11-3 to TRBJ1-3; TRBD1 aligns across 7 bases. The CDR3 totals 16 residues. Unmatched junction bases numbered 9, after V lost 5 bases and J lost 2 bases. CDR1 SGHNT and CDR2 YENEEA come from the germline V gene.

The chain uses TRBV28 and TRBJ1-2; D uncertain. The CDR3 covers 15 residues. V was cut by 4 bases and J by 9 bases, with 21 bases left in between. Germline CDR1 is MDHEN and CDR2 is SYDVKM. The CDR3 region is CASSSPGALGESYTF. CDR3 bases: TGTGCCAGCAGTTCTCCTGGAGCCCTAGGTGAGAGCTACACCTTC.